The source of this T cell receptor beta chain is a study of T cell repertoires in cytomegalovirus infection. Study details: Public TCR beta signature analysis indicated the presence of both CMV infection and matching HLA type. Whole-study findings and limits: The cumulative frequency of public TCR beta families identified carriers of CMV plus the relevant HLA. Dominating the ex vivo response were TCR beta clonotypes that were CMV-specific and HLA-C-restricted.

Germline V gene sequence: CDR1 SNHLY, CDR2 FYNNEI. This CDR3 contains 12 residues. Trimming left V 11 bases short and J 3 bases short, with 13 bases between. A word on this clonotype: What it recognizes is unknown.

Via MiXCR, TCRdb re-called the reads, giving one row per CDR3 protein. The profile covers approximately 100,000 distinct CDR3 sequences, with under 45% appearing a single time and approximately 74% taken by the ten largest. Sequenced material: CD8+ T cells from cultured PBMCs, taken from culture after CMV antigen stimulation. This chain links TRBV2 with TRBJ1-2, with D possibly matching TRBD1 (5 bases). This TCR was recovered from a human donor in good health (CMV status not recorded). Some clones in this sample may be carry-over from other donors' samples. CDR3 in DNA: TGTGCCGGTCGCGGGACTTACTATGGCTACACCTTC. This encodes CAGRGTYYGYTF.